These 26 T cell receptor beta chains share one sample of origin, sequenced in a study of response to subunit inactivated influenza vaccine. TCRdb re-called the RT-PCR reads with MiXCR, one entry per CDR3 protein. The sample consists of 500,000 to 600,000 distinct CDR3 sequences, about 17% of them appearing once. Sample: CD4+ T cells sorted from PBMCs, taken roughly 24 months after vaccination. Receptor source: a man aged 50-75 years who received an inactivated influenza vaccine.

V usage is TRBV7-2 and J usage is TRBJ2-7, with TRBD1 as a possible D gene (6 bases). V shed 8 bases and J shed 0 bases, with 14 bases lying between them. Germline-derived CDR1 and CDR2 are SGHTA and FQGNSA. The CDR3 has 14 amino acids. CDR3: CASLKDSHSYEQYF. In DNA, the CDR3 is TGTGCCAGCCTTAAGGACAGCCACTCCTACGAGCAGTACTTC.

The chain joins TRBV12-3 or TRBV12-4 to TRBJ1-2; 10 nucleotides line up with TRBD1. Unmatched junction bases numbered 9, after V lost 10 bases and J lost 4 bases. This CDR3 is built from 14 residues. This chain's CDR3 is CAIRRTGGTYGYTF. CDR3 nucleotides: TGTGCCATCAGGAGGACAGGGGGAACCTATGGCTACACCTTC.

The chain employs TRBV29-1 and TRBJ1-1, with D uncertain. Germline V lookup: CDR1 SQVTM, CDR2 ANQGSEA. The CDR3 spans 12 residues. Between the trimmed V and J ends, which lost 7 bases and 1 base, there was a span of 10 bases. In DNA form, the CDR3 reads TGCAGCGGTGTTCACACGAACACTGAAGCTTTCTTT. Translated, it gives CSGVHTNTEAFF.

The CDR3: CSAKRGLADTDTQYF. CDR3 DNA: TGCAGTGCTAAGCGTGGACTAGCGGACACAGATACGCAGTATTTT. The chain has TRBV20-1 and TRBJ2-3; 10 positions agree with TRBD2. CDR1 DFQATT and CDR2 SNEGSKA come from the germline V gene (reference sequence). The CDR3 consists of 15 residues. Trimming took 4 bases from V and 2 from J; bases not matched to a gene: 6.

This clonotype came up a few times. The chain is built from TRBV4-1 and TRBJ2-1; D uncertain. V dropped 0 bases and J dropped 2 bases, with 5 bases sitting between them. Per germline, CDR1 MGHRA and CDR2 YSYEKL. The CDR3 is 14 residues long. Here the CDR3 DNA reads TGCGCCAGCAGCCAAGATGGGGCCTACAATGAGCAGTTCTTC. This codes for CASSQDGAYNEQFF.

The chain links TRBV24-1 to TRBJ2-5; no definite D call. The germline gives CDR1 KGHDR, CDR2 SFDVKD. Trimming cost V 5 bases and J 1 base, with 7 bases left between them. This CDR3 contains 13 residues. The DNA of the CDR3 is TGTGCCACCAGTGTTCCCTTCCAAGAGACCCAGTACTTC. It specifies CATSVPFQETQYF.

CDR3 in DNA: TGTGCCAGCAGCGTGATGAACTCCAGGGAGACCCAGTACTTC. Its translation is CASSVMNSRETQYF. This chain uses TRBV5-5 with TRBJ2-5, with D hard to call. Trimming removed 4 bases at V and 5 bases at J, with 15 bases between. Germline V gives CDR1 SGHKS, CDR2 YYEKEE (reference sequence). The CDR3 length is 14 residues.

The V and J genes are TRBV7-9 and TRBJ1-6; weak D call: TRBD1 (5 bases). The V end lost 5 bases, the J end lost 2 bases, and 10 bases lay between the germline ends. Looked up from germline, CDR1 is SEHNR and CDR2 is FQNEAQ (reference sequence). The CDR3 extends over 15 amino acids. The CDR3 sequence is CASSARGAYNSPLHF. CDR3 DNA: TGTGCCAGCAGCGCGAGGGGTGCCTATAATTCACCCCTCCACTTT.

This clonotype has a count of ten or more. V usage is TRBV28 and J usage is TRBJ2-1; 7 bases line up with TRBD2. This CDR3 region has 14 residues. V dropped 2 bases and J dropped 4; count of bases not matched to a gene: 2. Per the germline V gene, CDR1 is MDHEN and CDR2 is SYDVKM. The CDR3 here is CASSLMGGYNEQFF. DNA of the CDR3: TGTGCCAGCAGTTTAATGGGGGGGTACAATGAGCAGTTCTTC.

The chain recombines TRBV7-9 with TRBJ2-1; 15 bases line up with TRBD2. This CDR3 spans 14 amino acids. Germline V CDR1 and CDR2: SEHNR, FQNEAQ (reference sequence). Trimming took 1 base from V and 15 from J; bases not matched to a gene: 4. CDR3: CASSLGTSGRASFF. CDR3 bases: TGTGCCAGCAGCTTAGGGACTAGCGGGAGGGCCTCGTTCTTC.

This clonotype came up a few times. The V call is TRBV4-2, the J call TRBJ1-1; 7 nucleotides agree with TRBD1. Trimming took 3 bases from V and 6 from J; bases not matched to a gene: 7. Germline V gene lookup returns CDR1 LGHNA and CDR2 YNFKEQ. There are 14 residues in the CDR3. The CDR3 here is CASSHLGQASEAFF. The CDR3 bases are TGTGCCAGCAGCCACCTCGGACAGGCCTCTGAAGCTTTCTTT.

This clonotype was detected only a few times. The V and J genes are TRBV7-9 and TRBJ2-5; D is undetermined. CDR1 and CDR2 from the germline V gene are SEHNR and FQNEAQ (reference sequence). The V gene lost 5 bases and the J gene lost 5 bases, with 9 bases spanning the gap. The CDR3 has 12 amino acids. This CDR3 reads CASSPQAETQYF. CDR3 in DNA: TGTGCCAGCAGCCCTCAAGCGGAGACCCAGTACTTC.

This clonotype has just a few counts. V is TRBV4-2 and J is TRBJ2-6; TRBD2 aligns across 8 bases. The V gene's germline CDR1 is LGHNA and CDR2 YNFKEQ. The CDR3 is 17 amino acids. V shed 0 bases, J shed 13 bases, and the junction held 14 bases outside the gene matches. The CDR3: CASSQDVLAGGRVVLTF. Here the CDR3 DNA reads TGTGCCAGCAGCCAAGATGTTCTAGCGGGCGGCCGAGTTGTCCTGACTTTC.

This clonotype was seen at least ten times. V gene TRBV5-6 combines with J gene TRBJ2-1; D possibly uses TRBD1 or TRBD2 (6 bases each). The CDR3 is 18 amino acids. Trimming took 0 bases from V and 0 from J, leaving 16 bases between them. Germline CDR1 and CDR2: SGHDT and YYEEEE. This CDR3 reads CASSLEGGISSSYNEQFF. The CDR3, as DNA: TGTGCCAGCAGCTTGGAGGGGGGCATATCGAGCTCCTACAATGAGCAGTTCTTC.

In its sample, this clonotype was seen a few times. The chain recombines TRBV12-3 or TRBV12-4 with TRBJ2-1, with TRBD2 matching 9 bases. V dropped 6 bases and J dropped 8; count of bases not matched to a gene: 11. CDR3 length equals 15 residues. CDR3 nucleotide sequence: TGTGCCAGCAGCGCCGTAGGGCGGGGGGGCGATGAGCAGTTCTTC. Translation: CASSAVGRGGDEQFF.

The CDR3 here is CASSLFQRETQYF. CDR3 DNA sequence: TGTGCCAGCAGCTTATTCCAGCGGGAGACCCAGTACTTC. The chain uses TRBV7-2 and TRBJ2-5; D perhaps matches TRBD2 (5 bases). The CDR3 is 13 amino acids. Trimming removed 2 bases from V and 5 bases from J, with 9 bases in between. In germline, CDR1 is SGHTA, CDR2 FQGNSA.

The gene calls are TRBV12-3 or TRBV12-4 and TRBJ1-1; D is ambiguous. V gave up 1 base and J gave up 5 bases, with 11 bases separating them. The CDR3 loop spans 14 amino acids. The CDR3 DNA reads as TGTGCCAGCAGTTTAGTTATAGGGAGGACTGAAGCTTTCTTT. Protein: CASSLVIGRTEAFF.

The CDR3 protein is CASSQREFGGTDTQYF. CDR3 nucleotides: TGTGCCAGCAGCCAGAGGGAGTTCGGAGGCACAGATACGCAGTATTTT. The rearrangement links TRBV7-9 to TRBJ2-3, with D possibly TRBD2 on 5 matching bases. Trimming shortened V by 5 bases and J by 1 base, and 16 bases separated the two germline ends. The CDR3 runs to 16 residues. In germline, CDR1 is SEHNR, CDR2 FQNEAQ (reference sequence).

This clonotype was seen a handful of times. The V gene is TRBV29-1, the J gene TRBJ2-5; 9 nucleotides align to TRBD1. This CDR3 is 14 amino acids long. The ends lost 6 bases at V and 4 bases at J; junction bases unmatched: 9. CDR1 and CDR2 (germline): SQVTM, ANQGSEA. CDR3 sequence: CSVAGQGRGETQYF. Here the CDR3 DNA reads TGCAGCGTCGCGGGACAGGGCAGGGGAGAGACCCAGTACTTC. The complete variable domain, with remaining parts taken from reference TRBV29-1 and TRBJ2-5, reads SAVISQKPSRDICQRGTSLTIQCQVDSQVTMMFWYRQQPGQSLTLIATANQGSEATYESGFVIDKFPISRPNLTFSTLTVSNMSPEDSSIYLCSVAGQGRGETQYFGPGTRLLVL.

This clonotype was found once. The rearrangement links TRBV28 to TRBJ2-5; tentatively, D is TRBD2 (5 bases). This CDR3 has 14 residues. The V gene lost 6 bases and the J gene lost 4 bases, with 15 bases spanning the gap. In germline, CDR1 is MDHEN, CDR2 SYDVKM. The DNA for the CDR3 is TGTGCCAGCAGACTCGGGAACCTAGGAGAGACCCAGTACTTC. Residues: CASRLGNLGETQYF.

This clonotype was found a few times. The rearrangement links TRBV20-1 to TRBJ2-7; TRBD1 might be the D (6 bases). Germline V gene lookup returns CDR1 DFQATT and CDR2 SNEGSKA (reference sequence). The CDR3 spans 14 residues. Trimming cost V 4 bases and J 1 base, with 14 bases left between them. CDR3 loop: CSAISPGTSYEQYF. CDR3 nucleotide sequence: TGCAGTGCTATTTCCCCCGGGACATCCTACGAGCAGTACTTC.

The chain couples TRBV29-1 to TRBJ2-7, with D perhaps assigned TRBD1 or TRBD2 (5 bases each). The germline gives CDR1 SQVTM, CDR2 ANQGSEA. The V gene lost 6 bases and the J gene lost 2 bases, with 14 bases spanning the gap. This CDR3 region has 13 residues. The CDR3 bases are TGCAGCGTGGCCGGGACCTCTGCCTACGAGCAGTACTTC. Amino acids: CSVAGTSAYEQYF.

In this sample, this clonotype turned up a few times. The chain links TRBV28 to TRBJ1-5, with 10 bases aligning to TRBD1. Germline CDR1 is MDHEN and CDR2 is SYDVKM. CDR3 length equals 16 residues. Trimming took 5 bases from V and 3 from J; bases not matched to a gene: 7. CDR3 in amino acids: CASSPSGTGVNQPQHF. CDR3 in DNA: TGTGCCAGCAGTCCATCGGGGACAGGGGTCAATCAGCCCCAGCATTTT. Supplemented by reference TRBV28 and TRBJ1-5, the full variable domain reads DVKVTQSSRYLVKRTGEKVFLECVQDMDHENMFWYRQDPGLGLRLIYFSYDVKMKEKGDIPEGYSVSREKKERFSLILESASTNQTSMYLCASSPSGTGVNQPQHFGDGTRLSIL.

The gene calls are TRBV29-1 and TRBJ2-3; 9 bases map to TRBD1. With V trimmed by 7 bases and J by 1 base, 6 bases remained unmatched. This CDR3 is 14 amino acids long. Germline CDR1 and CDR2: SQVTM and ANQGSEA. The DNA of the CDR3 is TGCAGCGCCACGTGGGACAGGGGCACAGATACGCAGTATTTT. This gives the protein CSATWDRGTDTQYF.

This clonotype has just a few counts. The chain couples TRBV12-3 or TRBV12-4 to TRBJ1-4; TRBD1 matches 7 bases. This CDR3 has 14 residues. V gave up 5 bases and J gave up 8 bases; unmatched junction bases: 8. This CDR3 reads CASSPLGGREKLFF. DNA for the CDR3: TGTGCCAGCAGTCCGCTAGGGGGCCGAGAAAAACTGTTTTTT.

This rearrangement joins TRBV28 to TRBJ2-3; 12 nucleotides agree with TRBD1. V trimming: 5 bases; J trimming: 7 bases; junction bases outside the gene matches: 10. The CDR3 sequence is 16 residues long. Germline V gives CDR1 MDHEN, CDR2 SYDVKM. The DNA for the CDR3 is TGTGCCAGCAGTCCGGAGGGACAGGGGGCAAGAAATACGCAGTATTTT. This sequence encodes CASSPEGQGARNTQYF.